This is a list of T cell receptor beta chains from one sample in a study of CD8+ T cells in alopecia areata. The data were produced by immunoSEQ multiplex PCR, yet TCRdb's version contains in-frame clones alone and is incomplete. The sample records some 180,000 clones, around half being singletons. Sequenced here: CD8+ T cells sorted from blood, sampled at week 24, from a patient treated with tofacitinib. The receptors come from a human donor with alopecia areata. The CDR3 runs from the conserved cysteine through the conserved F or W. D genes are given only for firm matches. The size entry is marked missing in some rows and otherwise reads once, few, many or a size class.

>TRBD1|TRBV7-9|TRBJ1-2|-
CASSPEDRGYDGYTF
TGTGCCAGCAGCCCAGAAGACAGGGGATACGATGGCTACACCTTC
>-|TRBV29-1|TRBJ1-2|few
CSVDNRALYGYTF
TGCAGCGTTGACAACAGGGCTCTCTATGGCTACACCTTC
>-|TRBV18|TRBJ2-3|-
CASSPDTDTQYF
TGTGCCAGCTCACCCGACACAGATACGCAGTATTTT
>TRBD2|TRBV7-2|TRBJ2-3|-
CASSFWSGGEDTQYF
TGTGCCAGCAGCTTCTGGAGCGGGGGGGAAGATACGCAGTATTTT
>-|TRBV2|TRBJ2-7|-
CASRPGATYEQYF
TGTGCCAGCAGACCCGGGGCCACCTACGAGCAGTACTTC
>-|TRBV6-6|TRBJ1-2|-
CASRDDRLTF
TGTGCCAGCAGGGATGACAGGCTGACCTTC
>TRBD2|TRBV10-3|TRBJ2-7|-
CATKLAGENYEQYF
TGTGCCACCAAACTAGCGGGGGAGAACTACGAGCAGTACTTC
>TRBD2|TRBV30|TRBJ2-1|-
CAWSVGLAGASEQFF
TGTGCCTGGAGTGTTGGACTAGCGGGGGCAAGTGAGCAGTTCTTC
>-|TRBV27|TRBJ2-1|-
CASSLSVSGGNEQFF
TGTGCCAGCAGTTTATCGGTTAGTGGGGGCAATGAGCAGTTCTTC
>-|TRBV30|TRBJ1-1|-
CAWGVGVNTEAFF
TGTGCCTGGGGGGTGGGAGTGAACACTGAAGCTTTCTTT
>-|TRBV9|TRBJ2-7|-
CASSPPASYEQYF
TGTGCCAGCAGCCCCCCCGCGTCCTACGAGCAGTACTTC
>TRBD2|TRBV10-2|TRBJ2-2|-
CASRGVGLDTSNTGELFF
TGCGCCAGCAGAGGTGTGGGACTAGATACTTCGAACACCGGGGAGCTGTTTTTT
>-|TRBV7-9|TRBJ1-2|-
CASGTGYGYTF
TGTGCCAGCGGCACAGGATATGGCTACACCTTC
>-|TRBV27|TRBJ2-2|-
CASRYRTGELFF
TGTGCCAGCAGATACCGCACCGGGGAGCTGTTTTTT
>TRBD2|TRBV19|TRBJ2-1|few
CASTASGGAYNEQFF
TGTGCCAGTACCGCTAGCGGGGGGGCCTACAATGAGCAGTTCTTC
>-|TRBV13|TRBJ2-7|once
CASSLVGGYEQYF
TGTGCCAGCAGCTTAGTGGGGGGTTACGAGCAGTACTTC
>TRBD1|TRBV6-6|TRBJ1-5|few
CASTAGGEGRQPQHF
TGTGCCAGCACCGCAGGGGGAGAAGGCAGGCAGCCCCAGCATTTT
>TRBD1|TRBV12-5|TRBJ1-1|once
CASGSSVQGAGGTEAFF
TGTGCTAGTGGTTCAAGCGTTCAGGGGGCTGGAGGTACTGAAGCTTTCTTT
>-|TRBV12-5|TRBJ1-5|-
CASGPDQVNQPQHF
TGTGCTAGTGGTCCCGATCAGGTAAATCAGCCCCAGCATTTT
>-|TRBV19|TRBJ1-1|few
CASSPAQYTEAFF
TGTGCCAGTAGTCCCGCCCAGTATACTGAAGCTTTCTTT
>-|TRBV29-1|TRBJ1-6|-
CSVGTERGSPLHF
TGCAGCGTGGGGACTGAGCGGGGTTCACCCCTCCACTTT
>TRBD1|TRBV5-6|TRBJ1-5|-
CASSPGTGAQPQHF
TGTGCCAGCAGCCCGGGGACAGGGGCTCAGCCCCAGCATTTT
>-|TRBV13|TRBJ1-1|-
CASSPKPGHTEAFF
TGTGCCAGCAGCCCTAAGCCGGGACACACTGAAGCTTTCTTT
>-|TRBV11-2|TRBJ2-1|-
CASSLRNEQFF
TGTGCCAGCAGCCTAAGGAATGAGCAGTTCTTC
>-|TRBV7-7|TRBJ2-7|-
CASSSGGGNEQYF
TGTGCCAGCAGCTCCGGTGGGGGAAACGAGCAGTACTTC
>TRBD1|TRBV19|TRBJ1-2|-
CASSSAGTGYGYTF
TGTGCCAGTAGTAGTGCCGGGACAGGGTATGGCTACACCTTC
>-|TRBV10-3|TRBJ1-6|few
CAIRDAGDSPLHF
TGTGCCATCCGGGACGCTGGGGATTCACCCCTCCACTTT
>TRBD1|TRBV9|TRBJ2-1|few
CASSVAQGVGNEQFF
TGTGCCAGCAGCGTAGCACAGGGGGTGGGCAATGAGCAGTTCTTC
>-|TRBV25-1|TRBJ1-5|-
CASSEGGQPQHF
TGTGCCAGCAGTGAGGGGGGTCAGCCCCAGCATTTT
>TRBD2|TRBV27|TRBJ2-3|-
CASSPGLAGRDTQYF
TGTGCCAGCAGTCCCGGACTAGCGGGGAGAGATACGCAGTATTTT
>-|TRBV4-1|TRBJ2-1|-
CASSQSLNNEQFF
TGCGCCAGCAGCCAATCGTTGAACAATGAGCAGTTCTTC
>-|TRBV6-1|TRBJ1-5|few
CASSEVEGNNQPQHF
TGTGCCAGCAGTGAAGTAGAGGGGAACAATCAGCCCCAGCATTTT
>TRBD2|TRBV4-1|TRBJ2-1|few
CASSQESGDEQFF
TGCGCCAGCAGCCAAGAGAGCGGGGATGAGCAGTTCTTC
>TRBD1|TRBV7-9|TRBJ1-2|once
CASSLGEGADYGYTF
TGTGCCAGCAGCTTAGGGGAGGGGGCAGACTATGGCTACACCTTC
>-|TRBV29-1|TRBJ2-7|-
CSARQGDYEQYF
TGCAGCGCCCGTCAGGGTGACTACGAGCAGTACTTC
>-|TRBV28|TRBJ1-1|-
CASSLSLTVMNTEAFF
TGTGCCAGCAGTTTAAGTTTGACAGTCATGAACACTGAAGCTTTCTTT
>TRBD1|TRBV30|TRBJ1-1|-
CAWSVGTGDAEAFF
TGTGCCTGGAGTGTAGGGACAGGGGACGCTGAAGCTTTCTTT
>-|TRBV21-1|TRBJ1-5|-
CASSKALLGQHLRNQPQHF
TGTGCCAGCAGCAAAGCGCTACTGGGACAGCATTTGAGGAATCAGCCCCAGCATTTT
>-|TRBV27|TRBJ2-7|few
CASSLGGSWDEQYF
TGTGCCAGCAGCTTAGGAGGGTCGTGGGACGAGCAGTACTTC
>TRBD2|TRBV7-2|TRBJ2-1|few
CASSQDGAGSYNEQFF
TGCGCCAGCAGCCAAGACGGAGCGGGGTCATACAATGAGCAGTTCTTC
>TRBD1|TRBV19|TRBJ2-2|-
CASSPRTGPNWELFF
TGTGCCAGTAGTCCGCGGACAGGGCCTAATTGGGAGCTGTTTTTT
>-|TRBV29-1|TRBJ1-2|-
CSVEDVRGNYGYTF
TGCAGCGTTGAAGACGTTCGGGGTAACTATGGCTACACCTTC
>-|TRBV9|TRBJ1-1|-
CASRRDGTRDSEAFF
TGTGCCAGCAGACGGGATGGAACAAGGGACTCTGAAGCTTTCTTT
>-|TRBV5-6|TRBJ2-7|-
CASSLYRVEDYEQYF
TGTGCCAGCAGCCTATACAGGGTGGAGGACTACGAGCAGTACTTC
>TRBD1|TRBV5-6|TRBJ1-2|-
CASTQTGADGYTF
TGTGCCAGCACCCAGACAGGGGCGGACGGCTACACCTTC
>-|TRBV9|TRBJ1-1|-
CASSVAGTRNTEAFF
TGTGCCAGCAGCGTAGCGGGGACACGGAACACTGAAGCTTTCTTT
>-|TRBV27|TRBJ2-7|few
CASSLRPGSTYEQYF
TGTGCCAGCAGTTTACGGCCAGGGTCTACCTACGAGCAGTACTTC
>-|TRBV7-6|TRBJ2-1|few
CASTRGGYNEQFF
TGTGCCAGCACCCGGGGCGGATACAATGAGCAGTTCTTC
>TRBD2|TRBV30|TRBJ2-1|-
CAWTSGGYEQFF
TGTGCCTGGACTAGCGGGGGGTATGAGCAGTTCTTC
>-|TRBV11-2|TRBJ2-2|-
CASSGRGLIANTGELFF
TGTGCCAGCAGCGGCCGTGGGCTAATCGCGAACACCGGGGAGCTGTTTTTT
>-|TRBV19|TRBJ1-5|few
CASMQPESNQPQHF
TGTGCCAGTATGCAGCCCGAAAGCAATCAGCCCCAGCATTTT
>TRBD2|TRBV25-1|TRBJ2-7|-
CASRKSGGAQGQYF
TGTGCCAGCAGAAAGAGCGGGGGCGCTCAGGGGCAGTACTTC
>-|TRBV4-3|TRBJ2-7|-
CASSQDMAYEQYF
TGCGCCAGCAGCCAAGATATGGCCTACGAGCAGTACTTC